The text below deals with one T cell receptor beta chain. The sequence runs out 3 residues before the end of the CDR3; the remainder is reconstructed from the germline J gene. This entry comes from a study of T cells in women clearing cervical HPV infection. The CDR3 covers 14 residues. J lost 4 bases, V lost 3 bases, and 5 bases had no gene match. Germline CDR1 and CDR2: DFQATT and SNEGSKA (reference sequence). Assay: immunoSEQ multiplex PCR; the TCRdb copy retains only in-frame clones and omits some. The sample's table shows over 25,000 clones. V and J are TRBV20-1 and TRBJ2-1, with 8 bases matching TRBD2. Sequenced: blood buffy coat. This TCR came from a woman aged 18 to 75 with a cervical HPV16 infection that either progressed to CIN3+ or cleared (not recorded which). Incomplete CDR3 DNA: TGCAGTGCTAGGGGGAGCGGGGGATACAATGAG. This codes for CSARGSGGYNE. The whole CDR3 region reads CSARGSGGYNEQFF.